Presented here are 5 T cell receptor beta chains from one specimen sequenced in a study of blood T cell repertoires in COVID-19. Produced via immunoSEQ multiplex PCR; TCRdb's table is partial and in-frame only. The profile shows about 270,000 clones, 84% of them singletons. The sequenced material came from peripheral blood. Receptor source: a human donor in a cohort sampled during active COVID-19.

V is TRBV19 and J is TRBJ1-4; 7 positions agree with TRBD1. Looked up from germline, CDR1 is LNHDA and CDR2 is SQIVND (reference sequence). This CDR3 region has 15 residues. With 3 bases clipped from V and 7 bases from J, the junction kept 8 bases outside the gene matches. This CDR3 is CASSIGRGRGEKLFF. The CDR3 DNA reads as TGTGCCAGTAGTATTGGCAGGGGGAGAGGTGAAAAACTGTTTTTT.

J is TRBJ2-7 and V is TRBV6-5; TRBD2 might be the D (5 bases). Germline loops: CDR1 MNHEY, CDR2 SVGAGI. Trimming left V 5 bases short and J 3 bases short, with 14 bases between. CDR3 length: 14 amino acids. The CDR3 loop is CASSSGRNFYEQYF. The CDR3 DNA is TGTGCCAGCAGTAGCGGACGGAACTTCTACGAGCAGTACTTC.

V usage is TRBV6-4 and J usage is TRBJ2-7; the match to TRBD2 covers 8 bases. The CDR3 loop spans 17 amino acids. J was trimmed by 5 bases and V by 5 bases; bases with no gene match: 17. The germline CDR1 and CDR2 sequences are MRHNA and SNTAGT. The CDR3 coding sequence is TGTGCCAGCAGTCCCCCTCGTGGTCAGCGGGAGAACCACGAGCAGTACTTC. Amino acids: CASSPPRGQRENHEQYF.

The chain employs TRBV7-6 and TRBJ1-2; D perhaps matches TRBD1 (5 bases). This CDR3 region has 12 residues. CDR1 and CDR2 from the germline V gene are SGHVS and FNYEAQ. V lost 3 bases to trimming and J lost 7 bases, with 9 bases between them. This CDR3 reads CASSFQGGGYTF. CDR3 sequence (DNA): TGTGCCAGCAGCTTCCAGGGAGGTGGCTACACCTTC. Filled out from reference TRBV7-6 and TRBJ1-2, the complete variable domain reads GAGVSQSPRYKVTKRGQDVALRCDPISGHVSLYWYRQALGQGPEFLTYFNYEAQQDKSGLPNDRFSAERPEGSISTLTIQRTEQRDSAMYRCASSFQGGGYTFGSGTRLTVV.

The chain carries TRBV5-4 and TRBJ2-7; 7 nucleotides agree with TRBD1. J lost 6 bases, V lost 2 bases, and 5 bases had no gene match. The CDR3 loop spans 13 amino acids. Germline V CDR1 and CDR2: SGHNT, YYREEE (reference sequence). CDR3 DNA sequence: TGTGCCAGCAGCTTCAACAGGGGAGTCGAGCAGTACTTC. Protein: CASSFNRGVEQYF.